These 10 T cell receptor beta chains originate from one sample sequenced in a study of blood T cell repertoires in COVID-19 (dated by TCRdb to between 2020 and 2021). The library was prepared using the immunoSEQ multiplex PCR assay. The table was pulled from immuneACCESS by TCRdb, which kept in-frame rearrangements only. Such tables lose some clones; where checked, under half of the loss comes from unresolved V genes, and the rest has no known cause. Here the sample has about 280,000 clones; more than 75% occur a single time. Of the sample, 8.5% to 9% is held by the ten largest clones. Sequenced sample: peripheral blood. Source of these receptors: a man in his forties with active or convalescent COVID-19.

The chain has TRBV9 and TRBJ1-1, with a possible D match to TRBD1 (6 bases). V was shortened by 0 bases and J by 4 bases, with 10 bases between the two germline ends. Germline values: CDR1 SGDLS, CDR2 YYNGEE. The CDR3 length is 14 residues. The CDR3 coding sequence is TGTGCCAGCAGCGTAGAGGGGGAAGGCACTGAAGCTTTCTTT. Protein sequence: CASSVEGEGTEAFF. The variable domain in full, completed from reference TRBV9 and TRBJ1-1, reads DSGVTQTPKHLITATGQRVTLRCSPRSGDLSVYWYQQSLDQGLQFLIQYYNGEERAKGNILERFSAQQFPDLHSELNLSSLELGDSALYFCASSVEGEGTEAFFGQGTRLTVV.

The chain couples TRBV15 to TRBJ1-2; 10 bases match TRBD1. Trimming removed 1 base from V and 6 bases from J; junction bases left unmatched: 5. This CDR3 spans 15 amino acids. Per germline, CDR1 LNHNV and CDR2 YYDKDF (reference sequence). Written as DNA, the CDR3 is TGTGCCACCAGCAGAGCGGACAGGGGGAAAGATGGCTACACCTTC. Protein: CATSRADRGKDGYTF.

This sequence joins TRBV11-2 and TRBJ2-5; D is uncertain. V was cut by 5 bases and J by 7 bases, with 8 bases left in between. CDR1 is SGHAT, CDR2 FQNNGV, per germline. The CDR3 extends over 11 amino acids. Here the CDR3 DNA reads TGTGCCAGCAGCACTACGAGGACCCAGTACTTC. It codes for CASSTTRTQYF.

V gene TRBV30 combines with J gene TRBJ1-6; D remains ambiguous. In germline, CDR1 is GTSNPN, CDR2 SVGIG (reference sequence). The V end lost 2 bases, the J end lost 9 bases, and 11 bases lay between the germline ends. The CDR3 length is 13 residues. The CDR3 coding sequence is TGTGCCTGGAGTATACAGTCTATTTCACCCCTCCACTTT. Protein sequence: CAWSIQSISPLHF.

This sequence joins TRBV5-1 and TRBJ2-5, with D hard to call. The CDR3 loop spans 11 amino acids. Trimming stripped 3 bases from V and 6 bases from J, with 6 bases between. Germline V gene lookup returns CDR1 SGHRS and CDR2 YFSETQ. This CDR3 is CASSSAKTQYF. The CDR3 region has the DNA TGCGCCAGCAGCTCAGCGAAGACCCAGTACTTC.

J is TRBJ2-1 and V is TRBV19; TRBD2 is a possible D gene (5 bases). Deletions cut 7 bases from V and 4 bases from J, with 14 bases between. Germline V gene lookup returns CDR1 LNHDA and CDR2 SQIVND (reference sequence). This CDR3 is 14 amino acids long. CDR3 protein: CASTEGVEYNEQFF. The CDR3 DNA reads TGTGCCAGTACAGAGGGAGTGGAGTACAATGAGCAGTTCTTC.

This chain connects TRBV11-2 to TRBJ2-6; D is possibly TRBD2 (6 bases). The CDR3 consists of 16 residues. Germline-derived CDR1 and CDR2 are SGHAT and FQNNGV. Trimming cost V 5 bases and J 6 bases, with 17 bases left between them. The CDR3 reads CASSPDSGGMANVLTF. The CDR3 DNA is TGTGCCAGCAGCCCGGATAGTGGGGGGATGGCCAACGTCCTGACTTTC. Supplemented by reference TRBV11-2 and TRBJ2-6, the full variable domain reads EAGVAQSPRYKIIEKRQSVAFWCNPISGHATLYWYQQILGQGPKLLIQFQNNGVVDDSQLPKDRFSAERLKGVDSTLKIQPAKLEDSAVYLCASSPDSGGMANVLTFGAGSRLTVL.

This clone was seen a few times. V gene TRBV9 combines with J gene TRBJ1-2; D unresolved. The CDR3 totals 13 residues. Per the germline V gene, CDR1 is SGDLS and CDR2 is YYNGEE. Trimming took off 5 bases at V and 3 bases at J, with 11 bases between the two ends. The CDR3 DNA reads TGTGCCAGCAGACCCCCGGAGGACTATGGCTACACCTTC. It specifies CASRPPEDYGYTF. The full variable domain, rest sourced from reference TRBV9 and TRBJ1-2, is DSGVTQTPKHLITATGQRVTLRCSPRSGDLSVYWYQQSLDQGLQFLIQYYNGEERAKGNILERFSAQQFPDLHSELNLSSLELGDSALYFCASRPPEDYGYTFGSGTRLTVV.

The chain uses TRBV14 and TRBJ2-1; 9 nucleotides line up with TRBD2. The V gene's germline CDR1 is SGHDN and CDR2 FVKESK. Germline trimming cut 8 bases from V and 8 bases from J; bases unmatched to any gene: 4. This CDR3 is built from 12 residues. The CDR3 DNA sequence: TGTGCCAGCGGTGCGGGGGGGCATGAGCAGTTCTTC. It encodes CASGAGGHEQFF.

This chain uses TRBV6-2 or TRBV6-3 with TRBJ2-7; 7 bases map to TRBD1. Germline V gives CDR1 MNHEY, CDR2 SVGEGT. Trimming cost V 1 base and J 2 bases; bases outside gene matches: 8. The CDR3 has 16 amino acids. This chain's CDR3 is CASSYLTHDRAYEQYF. The DNA of the CDR3 is TGTGCCAGCAGTTACTTAACACACGACAGGGCCTACGAGCAGTACTTC.